This passage covers 19 T cell receptor beta chains from one sample sequenced in a study of blood T cell repertoires in COVID-19. Using immunoSEQ multiplex PCR, the repertoire was profiled, and TCRdb retains in-frame clones only, with some absent. The sample has fewer than 85,000 clones, 70% to 90% seen once; the top ten hold approximately 4.4%. What was sequenced was peripheral blood. Every receptor here comes from a woman older than 75 with active or convalescent COVID-19.

The chain has TRBV18 and TRBJ2-2, with 9 bases that match TRBD1. The CDR3 has 15 amino acids. Germline V CDR1 and CDR2: KGHSH, LQKENI. V dropped 2 bases and J dropped 5; count of bases not matched to a gene: 3. The CDR3 sequence is CASSPGTGRTGELFF. In DNA, the CDR3 is TGTGCCAGCTCACCAGGGACAGGGAGGACCGGGGAGCTGTTTTTT.

The chain carries TRBV5-1 and TRBJ2-1; 9 nucleotides match TRBD2. The J segment lost 4 bases and the V segment lost 0 bases, leaving 5 bases of the junction unmatched. This CDR3 has 16 residues. Germline lookup yields CDR1 SGHRS and CDR2 YFSETQ. The DNA for the CDR3 is TGCGCCAGCAGCTTGGAGTTAGCGGGGGATTACAATGAGCAGTTCTTC. Translated, it gives CASSLELAGDYNEQFF.

The chain carries TRBV11-3 and TRBJ1-4; 7 bases align to TRBD1. CDR1 is SGHNT, CDR2 YENEEA, per germline. The CDR3 extends over 15 amino acids. Trimming at V came to 7 bases and at J to 8 bases, leaving 13 bases not matched to a gene. CDR3: CASTKDVGGKEKLFF. CDR3 sequence (DNA): TGTGCCAGCACCAAAGACGTAGGGGGCAAGGAAAAACTGTTTTTT. Full variable domain (rest looked up from reference TRBV11-3 and TRBJ1-4): EAGVVQSPRYKIIEKKQPVAFWCNPISGHNTLYWYLQNLGQGPELLIRYENEEAVDDSQLPKDRFSAERLKGVDSTLKIQPAELGDSAVYLCASTKDVGGKEKLFFGSGTQLSVL.

V gene TRBV19 combines with J gene TRBJ1-2; D call uncertain. From germline, CDR1 is LNHDA and CDR2 SQIVND (reference sequence). Trimming took off 3 bases at V and 4 bases at J, with 12 bases between the two ends. The CDR3 sequence is 14 residues long. In DNA, the CDR3 is TGTGCCAGTAGTATTACGCAGGTTCCCTATGGCTACACCTTC. The encoded protein is CASSITQVPYGYTF. The full variable domain, rest sourced from reference TRBV19 and TRBJ1-2, is DGGITQSPKYLFRKEGQNVTLSCEQNLNHDAMYWYRQDPGQGLRLIYYSQIVNDFQKGDIAEGYSVSREKKESFPLTVTSAQKNPTAFYLCASSITQVPYGYTFGSGTRLTVV.

This clone turned up a few times. The V gene is TRBV13, the J gene TRBJ2-1; tentatively, D is TRBD1 (5 bases). Trimming removed 5 bases at V and 5 bases at J, with 16 bases between. The CDR3 runs 15 residues. Germline V gene lookup returns CDR1 PRHDT and CDR2 FYEKMQ (reference sequence). The CDR3 DNA reads as TGTGCCAGCAGCCGACAGTTAGGCCTCCACAATGAGCAGTTCTTC. Its translation: CASSRQLGLHNEQFF.

The chain uses TRBV24-1 and TRBJ1-1, with a weak D call TRBD1 (5 bases). V lost 2 bases and J 5 bases, leaving 14 bases between the germline ends. Germline loops: CDR1 KGHDR, CDR2 SFDVKD. The CDR3 has 15 amino acids. CDR3 bases: TGTGCCACCAGTGATTCGGCCGCCGCAGGGACTGAAGCTTTCTTT. It translates to CATSDSAAAGTEAFF.

This clone has more than one count but fewer than ten. The V gene is TRBV9, the J gene TRBJ2-5; 8 nucleotides line up with TRBD2. The CDR3 contains 16 residues. Looked up from germline, CDR1 is SGDLS and CDR2 is YYNGEE. The junction had 11 bases not matched to a gene; V was cut back by 3 bases and J by 4 bases. CDR3 in DNA: TGTGCCAGCAGCGCCGATCCGAGCGGGAGAGGAGAGACCCAGTACTTC. It yields the protein CASSADPSGRGETQYF.

The gene calls are TRBV5-4 and TRBJ2-7; tentative D call: TRBD2 (6 bases). V gave up 0 bases and J gave up 1 base, with 17 bases separating them. CDR1 is SGHNT, CDR2 YYREEE, per germline (reference sequence). This CDR3 has 17 amino acids. The CDR3 DNA sequence: TGTGCCAGCAGCTTGGACGTAGGGACTGGCCCATCCTACGAGCAGTACTTC. Translating gives CASSLDVGTGPSYEQYF. The variable domain in full, with the rest retrieved from reference TRBV5-4 and TRBJ2-7, is ETGVTQSPTHLIKTRGQQVTLRCSSQSGHNTVSWYQQALGQGPQFIFQYYREEENGRGNFPPRFSGLQFPNYSSELNVNALELDDSALYLCASSLDVGTGPSYEQYFGPGTRLTVT.

This sequence joins TRBV7-9 and TRBJ2-5; 7 bases agree with TRBD2. V lost 2 bases and J lost 9; bases outside the gene matches: 9. Germline CDR1 reads SEHNR; CDR2 reads FQNEAQ (reference sequence). The CDR3 spans 14 residues. CDR3 loop: CASSLSSGNFAQYF. The CDR3 DNA sequence: TGTGCCAGCAGCTTATCCAGCGGGAATTTTGCCCAGTACTTC. The full variable domain, in which reference TRBV7-9 and TRBJ2-5 provide the parts outside the CDR3, is DTGVSQNPRHKITKRGQNVTFRCDPISEHNRLYWYRQTLGQGPEFLTYFQNEAQLEKSRLLSDRFSAERPKGSFSTLEIQRTEQGDSAMYLCASSLSSGNFAQYFGPGTRLLVL.

This chain links TRBV5-1 with TRBJ2-3; 7 bases align to TRBD1. CDR1 SGHRS and CDR2 YFSETQ come from the germline V gene. CDR3 length equals 15 residues. Losses at the gene ends were 3 bases for V and 3 bases for J; bases not matched to a gene: 7. CDR3 DNA sequence: TGCGCCAGCAGCTCAGGGACAGTTGGAACAGATACGCAGTATTTT. Protein: CASSSGTVGTDTQYF.

The V and J genes are TRBV2 and TRBJ2-5, with TRBD1 as a possible D gene (6 bases). The CDR3 is 13 residues long. The V end was cut by 6 bases, the J end by 1 base, with 9 bases between. The germline V gene encodes CDR1 SNHLY and CDR2 FYNNEI. The CDR3 sequence: CASRGQPQETQYF. The CDR3 nucleotides read TGTGCCAGCAGAGGACAGCCCCAAGAGACCCAGTACTTC.

The chain joins TRBV7-3 to TRBJ2-1; 12 nucleotides match TRBD2. Trimming cost V 5 bases and J 6 bases; bases outside gene matches: 11. CDR3 size: 17 residues. Germline-derived CDR1 and CDR2 are SGHTA and FQGTGA. The CDR3 is CASSPPPLAGGRNEQFF. As DNA, the CDR3 is TGTGCCAGCAGCCCTCCCCCACTAGCGGGAGGTCGCAATGAGCAGTTCTTC.

The chain has TRBV9 and TRBJ2-2; D remains ambiguous. Germline V gene lookup returns CDR1 SGDLS and CDR2 YYNGEE. V was shortened by 4 bases and J by 0 bases, with 13 bases between the two germline ends. CDR3 length: 16 residues. Here the CDR3 reads CASSYVRHANTGELFF. The CDR3 region has the DNA TGTGCCAGCAGCTACGTGAGACATGCGAACACCGGGGAGCTGTTTTTT.

The rearrangement links TRBV4-3 to TRBJ2-4; D gene unclear. The CDR3 extends over 14 amino acids. Per the germline V gene, CDR1 is LGHNA and CDR2 is YSLEER. Between the trimmed V and J ends, which lost 1 base and 7 bases, there was a span of 11 bases. The CDR3 loop is CASSQGASSNIQYF. The CDR3 DNA reads TGCGCCAGCAGCCAAGGGGCGTCGTCGAACATTCAGTACTTC.

This clone was seen once. The rearrangement joins TRBV30 to TRBJ1-2; 8 nucleotides align to TRBD1. CDR1 GTSNPN and CDR2 SVGIG come from the germline V gene (reference sequence). The CDR3 has 13 residues. After removal of 0 bases from V and 7 bases from J, the junction contained 4 bases not matched to a gene. In DNA form, the CDR3 reads TGTGCCTGGAGTGTAGGACAGGGAGGTGGCTACACCTTC. This codes for CAWSVGQGGGYTF.

DNA of the CDR3: TGTGCCAGCTCACCTATGGGCCTACAGCAGTACTTC. Translating gives CASSPMGLQQYF. The chain has TRBV2 and TRBJ2-7; D call uncertain. The V gene lost 8 bases and the J gene lost 8 bases, with 16 bases spanning the gap. Germline V gives CDR1 SNHLY, CDR2 FYNNEI. This CDR3 contains 12 residues.

The J gene is TRBJ1-5, the V gene TRBV6-5; maybe TRBD1 (6 bases). Germline V gives CDR1 MNHEY, CDR2 SVGAGI. Trimming stripped 7 bases from V and 0 bases from J, with 13 bases between. There are 15 residues in the CDR3. The CDR3 reads CASTIDRSSNQPQHF. In DNA, the CDR3 is TGTGCCAGCACCATAGACAGGTCTAGCAATCAGCCCCAGCATTTT.

The V call is TRBV7-2, the J call TRBJ1-2; 8 bases fit TRBD1. With 3 bases clipped from V and 4 bases from J, the junction kept 7 bases outside the gene matches. CDR1 is SGHTA and CDR2 is FQGNSA in the germline V gene. The CDR3 is 15 residues long. CDR3 protein: CASSLGQVESYGYTF. CDR3 coding DNA: TGTGCCAGCAGCTTGGGACAGGTGGAGAGCTATGGCTACACCTTC.

The chain is built from TRBV7-3 and TRBJ2-2; D might be TRBD2 (5 bases). Germline values: CDR1 SGHTA, CDR2 FQGTGA. V was pared by 5 bases and J by 7 bases, with 14 bases between. CDR3 length: 14 residues. The CDR3 nucleotides read TGTGCCAGCAGCCTCCAGCACGGGATCGGGGAGCTGTTTTTT. The encoded protein is CASSLQHGIGELFF.